These 20 T cell receptor beta chains were all obtained from the same sample, sequenced in a study of blood T cell repertoires in COVID-19. Here immunoSEQ multiplex PCR was the method, and the copy in TCRdb shows in-frame clones only, minus some. The data show 250,000 or so clones, with around 86% seen just once and about 8.8% held by the top ten. The sample consisted of peripheral blood. These receptors all come from a man in his forties with active or convalescent COVID-19.

The chain has TRBV12-5 and TRBJ2-3, with 9 nucleotides matching TRBD1. The V gene's germline CDR1 is LGHNT and CDR2 FRNRAP. This CDR3 contains 16 residues. With 2 bases clipped from V and 4 bases from J, the junction kept 7 bases outside the gene matches. The CDR3 bases are TGTGCTAGTGGTTTGTTGCCCGGGACAGGGCCAGATACGCAGTATTTT. Translation gives CASGLLPGTGPDTQYF.

The chain combines TRBV29-1 with TRBJ1-5; 8 bases agree with TRBD1. This CDR3 region has 13 residues. V lost 6 bases to trimming and J lost 5 bases; unmatched junction nucleotides: 6. From germline, CDR1 is SQVTM and CDR2 ANQGSEA. In DNA, the CDR3 is TGCAGCGTCACCGGGACAGGCGATCAGCCCCAGCATTTT. The encoded protein is CSVTGTGDQPQHF.

This clone was observed a single time. This chain links TRBV28 with TRBJ1-1; 7 bases align to TRBD1. The trim removed 3 bases at V and 0 bases at J, leaving 4 bases unmatched. Germline assignment: CDR1 MDHEN and CDR2 SYDVKM. The CDR3 runs 15 residues. As DNA, the CDR3 is TGTGCCAGCAGTTTGGGGGACAGCATGAACACTGAAGCTTTCTTT. It is translated as CASSLGDSMNTEAFF.

This chain connects TRBV3-1 (or the pseudogene TRBV3-2) to TRBJ2-5, with TRBD2 matching over 11 bases. CDR1 is LGHDT and CDR2 is YNNKEL in the germline V gene (reference sequence). With V trimmed by 4 bases and J by 3 bases, 7 bases remained unmatched. The CDR3 is 16 amino acids. The CDR3, as DNA: TGTGCCAGCAGCCCCCCTCTAGCGGGGGGTGAAGAGACCCAGTACTTC. It is translated as CASSPPLAGGEETQYF.

The V and J genes are TRBV24-1 and TRBJ2-2; maybe TRBD2 (7 bases). The germline gives CDR1 KGHDR, CDR2 SFDVKD. V was cut by 9 bases and J by 1 base, with 17 bases left in between. This CDR3 has 16 amino acids. The CDR3 region is CATGGGPNMNTGELFF. CDR3 bases: TGTGCCACCGGCGGGGGCCCTAACATGAACACCGGGGAGCTGTTTTTT.

The chain links TRBV28 to TRBJ2-3; a possible D gene is TRBD1 (5 bases). The CDR3 has 18 amino acids. Trimming shortened V by 0 bases and J by 5 bases, and 21 bases separated the two germline ends. Germline-derived CDR1 and CDR2 are MDHEN and SYDVKM. CDR3 sequence: CASSLWAKGPPPGDTQYF. The CDR3 DNA follows: TGTGCCAGCAGTTTATGGGCTAAGGGGCCCCCGCCTGGAGATACGCAGTATTTT.

The chain combines TRBV28 with TRBJ2-2, with D unclear. The CDR3 is made up of 13 amino acids. Trimming took 5 bases from V and 6 from J, leaving 10 bases between them. Germline CDR1 is MDHEN and CDR2 is SYDVKM. The CDR3 spells CASSPIVSGELFF. CDR3 nucleotides: TGTGCCAGCAGTCCAATAGTGTCCGGGGAGCTGTTTTTT.

Here the CDR3 DNA reads TGTGCCAGCAGCCAAGCGGTCACTAGCCGGGGCACAGATACGCAGTATTTT. Amino acid sequence: CASSQAVTSRGTDTQYF. V and J are TRBV4-2 and TRBJ2-3; a possible D gene is TRBD2 (6 bases). This CDR3 comprises 17 residues. V dropped 1 base and J dropped 1 base, with 15 bases sitting between them. Germline CDR1 is LGHNA and CDR2 is YNFKEQ.

V gene TRBV4-2 combines with J gene TRBJ2-7, with D possibly TRBD1 on 5 matching bases. CDR3 size: 16 residues. The germline V gene has CDR1 LGHNA and CDR2 YNFKEQ. Trimming left V 0 bases short and J 5 bases short, with 17 bases between. In DNA, the CDR3 is TGTGCCAGCAGCCAAGAATTTCGGCAGGGAAGGCACGAGCAGTACTTC. Translating it yields CASSQEFRQGRHEQYF.

The chain uses TRBV29-1 and TRBJ1-1; D is uncertain. The CDR3 has 14 residues. Germline assignment: CDR1 SQVTM and CDR2 ANQGSEA. V lost 6 bases and J lost 0, with 14 bases in between. CDR3 loop: CSVAAVSLNTEAFF. The CDR3 DNA is TGCAGCGTGGCTGCTGTTTCACTGAACACTGAAGCTTTCTTT.

The chain carries TRBV25-1 and TRBJ2-6, with a possible D match to TRBD1 (5 bases). The V and J ends lost 1 base and 2 bases respectively, with 9 bases between them. The CDR3 contains 16 residues. Germline V gene data show CDR1 as MGHDK and CDR2 as SYGVNS. In DNA form, the CDR3 reads TGTGCCAGCAGTGAATTCAGCAGGGCTGGGGCCAACGTCCTGACTTTC. Translation gives CASSEFSRAGANVLTF.

The chain is built from TRBV2 and TRBJ2-4, with a possible D match to TRBD1 (5 bases). The ends were cut back, 3 bases at V and 8 bases at J, with 11 bases in the middle. The CDR3 loop spans 13 amino acids. CDR1 is SNHLY, CDR2 FYNNEI, per germline. CDR3 amino acids: CASSEDRRDIQYF. CDR3 in DNA: TGTGCCAGCAGTGAGGACCGCAGGGACATTCAGTACTTC.

The V and J genes are TRBV5-1 and TRBJ2-3, with D perhaps matching TRBD2 (5 bases). V lost 4 bases, J lost 3 bases, and 15 bases lay in between. This CDR3 region has 15 residues. CDR1 is SGHRS, CDR2 YFSETQ, per germline. The CDR3 nucleotides are TGCGCCAGCAGCCCCGGCTCGGGGATTACAGATACGCAGTATTTT. Protein: CASSPGSGITDTQYF.

The chain uses TRBV6-5 and TRBJ1-1, with a possible D match to TRBD1 (5 bases). The CDR3 loop spans 14 amino acids. Germline lookup yields CDR1 MNHEY and CDR2 SVGAGI. V was pared by 9 bases and J by 3 bases, with 17 bases between. CDR3 coding DNA: TGTGCCAGTCAATCGGCAGGGCAGGACACTGAAGCTTTCTTT. The encoded protein is CASQSAGQDTEAFF.

This sequence joins TRBV7-9 and TRBJ1-6; TRBD1 agrees at 9 bases. CDR1 is SEHNR, CDR2 FQNEAQ, per germline (reference sequence). Unmatched junction bases numbered 9, after V lost 10 bases and J lost 11 bases. The CDR3 contains 13 residues. Here the CDR3 DNA reads TGTGCCATAGCAGGACAGGGGACAACACCCCTCCACTTT. Encoded protein: CAIAGQGTTPLHF.

The chain recombines TRBV20-1 with TRBJ2-7; D unclear. CDR3 length: 11 residues. In germline, CDR1 is DFQATT, CDR2 SNEGSKA (reference sequence). V shed 1 base and J shed 7 bases, with 8 bases lying between them. CDR3 sequence reads: CSARGQLEQYF. CDR3 in DNA: TGCAGTGCTAGAGGGCAATTGGAGCAGTACTTC.

The rearrangement uses TRBV6-4 and TRBJ2-3, with TRBD2 identical over 8 bases. Unmatched junction bases numbered 5, after V lost 0 bases and J lost 3 bases. This CDR3 comprises 16 residues. CDR1 MRHNA and CDR2 SNTAGT come from the germline V gene. CDR3 bases: TGTGCCAGCAGTGACTCGAAGGCGGGAGGAACAGATACGCAGTATTTT. This codes for CASSDSKAGGTDTQYF.

The CDR3 region is CATSDPSGSIGELFF. The CDR3 DNA reads as TGTGCCACCAGTGATCCTAGCGGGAGCATCGGGGAGCTGTTTTTT. This chain uses TRBV24-1 with TRBJ2-2, with 10 bases fitting TRBD2. Germline V gene sequence: CDR1 KGHDR, CDR2 SFDVKD. This CDR3 contains 15 residues. J lost 7 bases, V lost 3 bases, and 4 bases had no gene match.

This clone appeared a single time. The V and J genes are TRBV2 and TRBJ2-7, with a weak D call TRBD1 (5 bases). In germline, CDR1 is SNHLY, CDR2 FYNNEI. This CDR3 spans 16 amino acids. Trimming removed 2 bases from V and 3 bases from J, with 17 bases in between. CDR3 sequence reads: CASSETVDNSDYEQYF. The CDR3 DNA sequence: TGTGCCAGCAGTGAAACTGTGGACAATTCGGACTACGAGCAGTACTTC.

Note on this clone: The identical CDR3 is also encoded by other nucleotide sequences in the sample. The J gene is TRBJ2-4, the V gene TRBV15, with D perhaps TRBD1 (5 bases). CDR3 length: 14 residues. The V end lost 0 bases, the J end lost 5 bases, and 8 bases lay between the germline ends. Germline values: CDR1 LNHNV, CDR2 YYDKDF (reference sequence). This CDR3 is CATSRDTGQNIQYF. For the CDR3, the DNA is TGTGCCACCAGCAGAGATACAGGACAAAACATTCAGTACTTC.